The TCR beta chain under discussion was sequenced for a study of CD8 T cells in Susac syndrome. Overall study findings and caveats: The study recognized that the number of individuals in its TCR sequencing and HLA analysis was relatively small.

For this clonotype: As yet, its antigen is unknown.

Random hexamers served to reverse transcribe roughly 0.45 to 1 ug RNA. Across 54 Vbeta and 13 Jbeta, immunoSEQ multiplex PCR amplified TCR beta CDR3. TCRdb re-derived calls from the immunoSEQ multiplex PCR reads in MiXCR, one entry per CDR3 protein. The sample lists about 150,000 distinct CDR3 sequences, 90% to 97% occurring once. The germline V gene encodes CDR1 DFQATT and CDR2 SNEGSKA (reference sequence). This CDR3 region has 13 residues. The V and J ends lost 5 bases and 5 bases, in that order; junction bases with no gene match: 5. The chain combines TRBV20-1 with TRBJ2-7; TRBD2 matches 11 bases. Material: CD4+ T cells from PBMCs. The clonotype was recovered from a human donor with Susac syndrome. The CDR3 here is CSAGRLAGHEQYF. Here the CDR3 DNA reads TGCAGTGCTGGAAGACTAGCGGGACACGAGCAGTACTTC.